Listed here are 24 T cell receptor beta chains from one sample, sequenced in a study of blood T cell repertoires in COVID-19. Generated by immunoSEQ multiplex PCR, the TCRdb table keeps only in-frame clones and is missing some. The sample holds a few hundred thousand clones, approximately 85% seen once. Specimen: PBMCs or T cells enriched from blood (not recorded which). Receptors were obtained from a man younger than 45 who had recovered from COVID-19.

This chain uses TRBV10-3 with TRBJ1-1, with TRBD1 as a possible D gene (5 bases). Trimming took 4 bases from V and 7 from J, leaving 19 bases between them. Looked up from germline, CDR1 is ENHRY and CDR2 is SYGVKD. This CDR3 spans 15 amino acids. CDR3 in amino acids: CAISGAGSPTGEAFF. CDR3 coding DNA: TGTGCCATCAGTGGGGCCGGGAGCCCCACAGGTGAAGCTTTCTTT.

The J gene is TRBJ2-2, the V gene TRBV18, with D possibly matching TRBD1 (6 bases). The CDR3 loop spans 16 amino acids. Trimming cost V 6 bases and J 3 bases, with 17 bases left between them. The germline V gene encodes CDR1 KGHSH and CDR2 LQKENI. The CDR3 sequence: CASSRNRAADTGELFF. In DNA form, the CDR3 reads TGTGCCAGCTCCAGGAACAGGGCGGCGGACACCGGGGAGCTGTTTTTT.

The chain is built from TRBV9 and TRBJ2-3; the match to TRBD2 covers 8 bases. CDR3 length: 15 residues. CDR1 is SGDLS and CDR2 is YYNGEE in the germline V gene. V was pared by 4 bases and J by 2 bases, with 6 bases of the junction left unmatched. CDR3 region: CASSSGLAFTDTQYF. Written as DNA, the CDR3 is TGTGCCAGCAGCTCAGGACTAGCTTTCACAGATACGCAGTATTTT.

This clone was detected only a few times. V usage is TRBV11-2 and J usage is TRBJ2-2, with TRBD1 matching 8 bases. J gave up 6 bases and V 1 base, and 10 bases lay outside the gene matches. Germline CDR1 SGHAT, CDR2 FQNNGV. The CDR3 is 17 amino acids. As DNA, the CDR3 is TGTGCCAGCAGCTTAGTACGTTGGGGCAGGGGGCCCGGGGAGCTGTTTTTT. Translating gives CASSLVRWGRGPGELFF.

Details on this clone: The same CDR3 also results from other DNA sequences found in this sample. The J gene is TRBJ1-2, the V gene TRBV6-2 or TRBV6-3, with a tentative D call TRBD1 (6 bases). This CDR3 is 14 amino acids long. The germline V and J ends were trimmed by 2 bases and 7 bases, with 14 bases remaining between them. Germline CDR1 reads MNHEY; CDR2 reads SVGEGT. The DNA for the CDR3 is TGTGCCAGCAGTTACCTCGGCCAGGGGTTTGGCTACACCTTC. Translated, it gives CASSYLGQGFGYTF.

This clone was observed a single time. The J gene is TRBJ1-5, the V gene TRBV7-8; TRBD1 aligns across 8 bases. This CDR3 region has 14 residues. Trimming cost V 5 bases and J 7 bases; bases outside gene matches: 7. The germline V gene has CDR1 SGHVS and CDR2 FQNEAQ. CDR3 DNA sequence: TGTGCCAGCAGCCCAAGACAGGGGCTCCAGCCCCAGCATTTT. Translating it yields CASSPRQGLQPQHF.

The chain couples TRBV13 to TRBJ1-3; D is possibly TRBD1 (6 bases). Germline V gives CDR1 PRHDT, CDR2 FYEKMQ (reference sequence). The CDR3 spans 18 residues. Between the trimmed V and J ends, which lost 5 bases and 0 bases, there was a span of 20 bases. In DNA, the CDR3 is TGTGCCAGCAGCCCTCTAGGCCTCAGGGGTCACTCTGGAAACACCATATATTTT. It specifies CASSPLGLRGHSGNTIYF.

V is TRBV6-1 and J is TRBJ1-1; no definite D call. This CDR3 is 15 amino acids long. The V end was cut by 2 bases, the J end by 3 bases, with 13 bases between. The germline V gene encodes CDR1 MNHNS and CDR2 SASEGT. The CDR3 is CASSETGRVDTEAFF. CDR3 in DNA: TGTGCCAGCAGTGAAACTGGGCGGGTGGACACTGAAGCTTTCTTT.

The chain carries TRBV5-6 and TRBJ2-5; D is ambiguous. V lost 4 bases and J lost 5, with 15 bases in between. The CDR3 consists of 14 residues. Germline CDR1 and CDR2: SGHDT and YYEEEE. This CDR3 is CASSAKTIRETQYF. DNA of the CDR3: TGTGCCAGCAGCGCCAAGACGATCAGGGAGACCCAGTACTTC.

This clone has a handful of counts. The chain has TRBV2 and TRBJ1-5; 7 bases align to TRBD1. The V segment lost 6 bases and the J segment 5 bases; nucleotides outside the gene matches: 10. The CDR3 is 15 amino acids. The germline gives CDR1 SNHLY, CDR2 FYNNEI. The CDR3 sequence: CASSLDRVRDQPQHF. In nucleotides, the CDR3 is TGTGCCAGCAGCCTAGACAGGGTACGAGATCAGCCCCAGCATTTT.

The chain combines TRBV19 with TRBJ1-5; 8 nucleotides align to TRBD1. Trimming took 5 bases from V and 0 from J; bases not matched to a gene: 6. Germline CDR1 and CDR2: LNHDA and SQIVND (reference sequence). CDR3 length: 16 residues. CDR3 nucleotides: TGTGCCAGTAGTCTCGGGACAGGCGGTAGCAATCAGCCCCAGCATTTT. Residues: CASSLGTGGSNQPQHF.

V is TRBV2 and J is TRBJ2-5; a possible D gene is TRBD1 (6 bases). The CDR3 is made up of 16 amino acids. The ends were cut back, 3 bases at V and 6 bases at J, with 20 bases in the middle. Per the germline V gene, CDR1 is SNHLY and CDR2 is FYNNEI. CDR3: CASSDTTGSAQKTQYF. CDR3 DNA: TGTGCCAGCAGTGATACAACAGGGTCGGCTCAAAAGACCCAGTACTTC.

The V gene is TRBV4-3, the J gene TRBJ1-4; D is ambiguous. Germline V CDR1 and CDR2: LGHNA, YSLEER. This CDR3 region has 17 residues. V gave up 0 bases and J gave up 3 bases, with 14 bases separating them. The CDR3 nucleotides read TGCGCCAGCAGCCAAGAAGTTTTCGCCTCGGCTAATGAAAAACTGTTTTTT. The encoded protein is CASSQEVFASANEKLFF.

The chain couples TRBV12-3 or TRBV12-4 to TRBJ1-2, with D unresolved. This CDR3 comprises 13 residues. V was trimmed by 6 bases and J by 1 base, leaving 9 bases between them. The CDR3 loop is CASRSTINYGYTF. CDR3 nucleotide sequence: TGTGCCAGCAGATCGACAATTAACTATGGCTACACCTTC.

The chain joins TRBV29-1 to TRBJ2-5, with D possibly being TRBD1 (6 bases). Germline loops: CDR1 SQVTM, CDR2 ANQGSEA. Trimming stripped 6 bases from V and 5 bases from J, with 19 bases between. The CDR3 sequence is 14 residues long. The CDR3 DNA reads as TGCAGCGTAGCTACCGGGACACAAACTGAGACCCAGTACTTC. Translation: CSVATGTQTETQYF.

The CDR3 DNA follows: TGTGCCAGCAGCCAAACCCCAGGGGTCATAAATGAAAAACTGTTTTTT. Encoded protein: CASSQTPGVINEKLFF. The rearrangement uses TRBV3-1 (or the pseudogene TRBV3-2) and TRBJ1-4; TRBD1 might be the D (6 bases). Between the trimmed V and J ends, which lost 2 bases and 5 bases, there was a span of 15 bases. This CDR3 has 16 amino acids. Looked up from germline, CDR1 is LGHDT and CDR2 is YNNKEL (reference sequence).

The V call is TRBV3-1 (or the pseudogene TRBV3-2), the J call TRBJ1-1; D may be TRBD1 (6 bases). From germline, CDR1 is LGHDT and CDR2 YNNKEL (reference sequence). V lost 4 bases and J lost 6, with 15 bases in between. The CDR3 is made up of 14 amino acids. The DNA of the CDR3 is TGTGCCAGCAGCCCGTTCCAACAGGGCTCTGAAGCTTTCTTT. Its translation: CASSPFQQGSEAFF.

This clone was seen more than once but under ten times. The V and J genes are TRBV10-3 and TRBJ1-6; TRBD1 aligns across 8 bases. Germline assignment: CDR1 ENHRY and CDR2 SYGVKD. V shed 2 bases and J 8 bases; nucleotides not matched to a gene: 2. The CDR3 has 14 residues. The CDR3 protein is CAISELTGDSPLHF. The CDR3 coding sequence is TGTGCCATCAGTGAGCTGACAGGGGATTCACCCCTCCACTTT.

V and J are TRBV5-8 and TRBJ1-2; no definite D call. The germline V gene encodes CDR1 SGHTS and CDR2 YDEGEE. The CDR3 covers 14 residues. The germline V and J ends were trimmed by 6 bases and 3 bases, with 15 bases remaining between them. The DNA for the CDR3 is TGTGCCAGCACCTTAGGTATGCAGGACTATGGCTACACCTTC. It translates to CASTLGMQDYGYTF.

The chain couples TRBV19 to TRBJ1-6, with 7 bases fitting TRBD1. J was trimmed by 4 bases and V by 1 base; bases with no gene match: 1. The CDR3 spans 15 residues. CDR1 LNHDA and CDR2 SQIVND come from the germline V gene (reference sequence). CDR3: CASSIGTGYNSPLHF. DNA of the CDR3: TGTGCCAGTAGTATAGGGACAGGTTATAATTCACCCCTCCACTTT.

The V and J genes are TRBV18 and TRBJ2-4, with unresolved D. CDR1 and CDR2 (germline): KGHSH, LQKENI. The CDR3 consists of 16 residues. The V end lost 2 bases, the J end lost 0 bases, and 11 bases lay between the germline ends. The CDR3 reads CASSPGQLLAKNIQYF. CDR3 DNA: TGTGCCAGCTCACCAGGGCAGCTACTAGCCAAAAACATTCAGTACTTC.

This sequence joins TRBV2 and TRBJ2-3; no clear D. CDR3 length: 13 residues. The V end was cut by 4 bases, the J end by 3 bases, with 8 bases between. Germline CDR1 and CDR2: SNHLY and FYNNEI. CDR3 loop: CASSGLPTDTQYF. The CDR3 DNA reads as TGTGCCAGCAGTGGACTTCCTACAGATACGCAGTATTTT. The full variable domain, with the rest looked up from reference TRBV2 and TRBJ2-3, is EPEVTQTPSHQVTQMGQEVILRCVPISNHLYFYWYRQILGQKVEFLVSFYNNEISEKSEIFDDQFSVERPDGSNFTLKIRSTKLEDSAMYFCASSGLPTDTQYFGPGTRLTVL.

This clone was recorded only once. The CDR3 here is CASSSRTGTNTEAFF. CDR3 nucleotides: TGCGCCAGCAGCTCCCGGACAGGAACGAACACTGAAGCTTTCTTT. This chain connects TRBV4-1 to TRBJ1-1; 7 nucleotides agree with TRBD1. The CDR3 runs to 15 residues. V shed 5 bases, J shed 1 base, and the junction held 7 bases outside the gene matches. The germline V gene has CDR1 MGHRA and CDR2 YSYEKL.

Many counts were recorded for this clone. The V and J genes are TRBV6-6 and TRBJ2-3, with D unclear. This CDR3 is 14 amino acids long. Trimming removed 7 bases at V and 2 bases at J, with 13 bases between. Germline V CDR1 and CDR2: MNHNY, SVGAGI (reference sequence). The CDR3 DNA follows: TGTGCCAGCACCAGCGCGGCCCTCACAGATACGCAGTATTTT. As protein: CASTSAALTDTQYF.